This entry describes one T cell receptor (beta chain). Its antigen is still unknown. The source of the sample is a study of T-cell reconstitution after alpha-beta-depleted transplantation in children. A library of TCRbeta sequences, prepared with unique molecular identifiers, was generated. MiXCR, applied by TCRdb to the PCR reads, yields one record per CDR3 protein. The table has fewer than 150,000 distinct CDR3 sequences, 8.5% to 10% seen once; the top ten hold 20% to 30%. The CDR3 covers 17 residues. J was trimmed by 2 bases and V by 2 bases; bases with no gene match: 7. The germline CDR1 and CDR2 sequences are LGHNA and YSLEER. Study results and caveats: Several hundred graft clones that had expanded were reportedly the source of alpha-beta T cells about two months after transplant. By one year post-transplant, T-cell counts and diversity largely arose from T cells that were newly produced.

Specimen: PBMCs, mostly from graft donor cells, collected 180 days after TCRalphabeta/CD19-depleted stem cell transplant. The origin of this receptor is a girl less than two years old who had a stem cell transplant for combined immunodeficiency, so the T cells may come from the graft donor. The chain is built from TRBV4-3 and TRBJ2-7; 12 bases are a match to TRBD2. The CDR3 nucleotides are TGCGCCAGCAGCCAAAACCTGGGACTAGCGGGTGCCTACGAGCAGTACTTC. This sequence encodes CASSQNLGLAGAYEQYF.